This record concerns one T cell receptor beta chain sequence. No antigen is known for it. This entry belongs to a study of T cell responses to AZD1222 COVID-19 vaccine. Clones were sequenced by immunoSEQ multiplex PCR, and TCRdb holds only the in-frame ones, with some missing. The sample carries roughly 56,000 clones, approximately 85% recorded once. Findings of the study overall: Clonal diversity may have been underestimated, and the donors were mostly white British, with more females than males. Vaccine-associated CD4 TCRs spanned spike, dominant at 160-218 and 743-854.

Germline V lookup: CDR1 LNHDA, CDR2 SQIVND (reference sequence). J was trimmed by 4 bases and V by 10 bases; bases with no gene match: 13. This CDR3 has 15 amino acids. The chain couples TRBV19 to TRBJ1-3; 7 bases agree with TRBD1. Sequenced here: peripheral blood, sampled on day 0 of AZD1222 vaccination. This clonotype was obtained from an adult in good health. CDR3 region: CATRQGSTFGNTIYF. The CDR3 DNA reads as TGTGCCACGCGACAGGGCTCAACTTTCGGAAACACCATATATTTT.